This T cell receptor beta chain was identified in a study of cytomegalovirus exposure and HLA in healthy donors. General observations from the study: Across donors, presence/absence analyses took sequencing depth to be roughly uniform. A missense DCLRE1C variant was associated with V- and J-gene trimming of TCR beta chains in a later analysis, and an independent cohort replicated the association.

This CDR3 has 14 amino acids. The J segment lost 5 bases and the V segment lost 6 bases, leaving 9 bases of the junction unmatched. Germline CDR1 is SGHVS and CDR2 is FNYEAQ. A multiplex PCR was run with 60 Vbeta primers and 13 Jbeta primers. Here immunoSEQ multiplex PCR was the method, and the copy in TCRdb shows in-frame clones only, minus some. The repertoire holds 70,000 to 95,000 clones, with roughly 80% as singletons. In the case of this clone: The antigen remains undetermined.

The specimen was PBMCs. The clonotype originates from a man in his forties or fifties in good health and CMV-seronegative. The chain employs TRBV7-6 and TRBJ2-7; the match to TRBD1 covers 8 bases. CDR3 coding DNA: TGTGCCAGCAGTCCCGGGACAGGCCTTGACGAGCAGTACTTC. Its protein product is CASSPGTGLDEQYF.